One sample yielded the 2 T cell receptor beta chains listed below, sequenced in a study of sequential checkpoint blockade in melanoma. Documented treatment: randomized to nivolumab then ipilimumab (arm A) or the reverse (arm B). Sequenced by immunoSEQ multiplex PCR; TCRdb stores in-frame clones only, minus some. The sample yields fewer than 3,500 clones, approximately 17% seen once. The source material was tumor tissue (inferred from file names), sampled from a patient given nivolumab and ipilimumab in sequence. The receptors stem from a human donor with melanoma.

The V and J genes are TRBV19 and TRBJ2-2; 7 nucleotides agree with TRBD1. Germline CDR1 is LNHDA and CDR2 is SQIVND (reference sequence). The junction had 11 bases not matched to a gene; V was cut back by 10 bases and J by 6 bases. CDR3 length: 14 amino acids. CDR3 coding DNA: TGTGCCACGCTCGACAGGGTATGGGCCGGGGAGCTGTTTTTT. It encodes CATLDRVWAGELFF.

This clone was recorded at least ten times. The genes are TRBV11-3 and TRBJ2-6; no firm D call. V was cut by 6 bases and J by 0 bases, with 9 bases left in between. The CDR3 has 15 amino acids. Germline assignment: CDR1 SGHNT and CDR2 YENEEA. In DNA, the CDR3 is TGTGCCAGCAGATATCAGCGCTCTGGGGCCAACGTCCTGACTTTC. The encoded protein is CASRYQRSGANVLTF.